The 18 T cell receptor beta chains in this list originate from one sample, sequenced in a study of blood T cell repertoires in COVID-19. Assay used: immunoSEQ multiplex PCR; TCRdb lists only in-frame clones, some missing. The repertoire holds some 460,000 clones, 75% to 90% seen once, with 4.3% in the top ten. Specimen: peripheral blood. The receptors derive from a woman aged 25-40 years with acute or convalescent COVID-19.

The chain joins TRBV9 to TRBJ2-3; D ambiguous. CDR1 and CDR2 (germline): SGDLS, YYNGEE. V dropped 0 bases and J dropped 0 bases, with 5 bases sitting between them. The CDR3 is 14 residues long. CDR3 DNA: TGTGCCAGCAGCGTAGATCCTAGCACAGATACGCAGTATTTT. Amino acids: CASSVDPSTDTQYF. The full variable domain, its missing parts supplied by reference TRBV9 and TRBJ2-3, is DSGVTQTPKHLITATGQRVTLRCSPRSGDLSVYWYQQSLDQGLQFLIQYYNGEERAKGNILERFSAQQFPDLHSELNLSSLELGDSALYFCASSVDPSTDTQYFGPGTRLTVL.

The chain employs TRBV5-5 and TRBJ2-1, with TRBD2 identical over 7 bases. The CDR3 has 18 amino acids. Germline V CDR1 and CDR2: SGHKS, YYEKEE (reference sequence). V lost 0 bases to trimming and J lost 1 base; unmatched junction nucleotides: 10. The CDR3 spells CASSLVSGHKRSYNEQFF. The CDR3 region has the DNA TGTGCCAGCAGCTTGGTTAGCGGGCATAAACGGTCCTACAATGAGCAGTTCTTC.

V is TRBV5-1 and J is TRBJ2-2, with TRBD2 as a possible D gene (7 bases). V dropped 4 bases and J dropped 3 bases, with 16 bases sitting between them. Per germline, CDR1 SGHRS and CDR2 YFSETQ. The CDR3 covers 16 residues. The CDR3 region has the DNA TGCGCCAGCAGCCCCGAAGGGGGGGTCTACACCGGGGAGCTGTTTTTT. Its protein is CASSPEGGVYTGELFF.

J is TRBJ2-1 and V is TRBV29-1; D may be TRBD1 (6 bases). The V end lost 1 base, the J end lost 7 bases, and 11 bases lay between the germline ends. Germline CDR1 and CDR2: SQVTM and ANQGSEA. This CDR3 spans 13 amino acids. The CDR3 sequence: CSVEGQVGNEQFF. DNA for the CDR3: TGCAGCGTTGAAGGACAGGTTGGGAATGAGCAGTTCTTC.

CDR3 region: CASLIGLWQETQYF. CDR3 in DNA: TGTGCCAGTCTTATTGGGCTATGGCAAGAGACCCAGTACTTC. The chain recombines TRBV21-1 with TRBJ2-5; TRBD1 is the table's D call, not checked against the DNA. TRBV21-1 is designated a pseudogene. The CDR3 loop spans 14 amino acids.

CDR3 residues: CASSVEGLGKPDTQYF. In DNA form, the CDR3 reads TGTGCCAGCAGCGTAGAGGGACTAGGCAAGCCAGATACGCAGTATTTT. The chain couples TRBV9 to TRBJ2-3, with 8 bases that match TRBD2. V shed 0 bases and J 4 bases; nucleotides not matched to a gene: 7. Germline V lookup: CDR1 SGDLS, CDR2 YYNGEE. CDR3 length equals 16 residues.

The chain recombines TRBV5-5 with TRBJ2-7; 7 positions match TRBD1. After removal of 5 bases from V and 2 bases from J, the junction contained 7 bases not matched to a gene. This CDR3 is built from 14 residues. The V gene's germline CDR1 is SGHKS and CDR2 YYEKEE (reference sequence). DNA for the CDR3: TGTGCCAGCAGGGCGGTGGGACAGACCTACGAGCAGTACTTC. This sequence encodes CASRAVGQTYEQYF.

V is TRBV5-1 and J is TRBJ1-2; 7 nucleotides align to TRBD1. V lost 0 bases, J lost 5 bases, and 13 bases stayed unmatched. CDR1 and CDR2 from the germline V gene are SGHRS and YFSETQ. The CDR3 is made up of 17 amino acids. CDR3 nucleotide sequence: TGCGCCAGCAGCTTGGACGGCTGGACAGGAGATCCTTATGGCTACACCTTC. It encodes CASSLDGWTGDPYGYTF.

The rearrangement uses TRBV12-3 or TRBV12-4 and TRBJ2-2; tentatively, D is TRBD2 (5 bases). This CDR3 is built from 13 residues. V gave up 5 bases and J gave up 6 bases, with 10 bases separating them. The CDR3 sequence is CASSRTPSGELFF. The CDR3 DNA sequence: TGTGCCAGCAGTAGGACTCCCTCCGGGGAGCTGTTTTTT.

CDR3 residues: CASSLALSGANVLTF. In nucleotides, the CDR3 is TGTGCCAGCAGCTTGGCCCTCTCTGGGGCCAACGTCCTGACTTTC. V is TRBV5-5 and J is TRBJ2-6; D unclear. The CDR3 totals 15 residues. Germline V gene data show CDR1 as SGHKS and CDR2 as YYEKEE (reference sequence). The V and J ends lost 0 bases and 0 bases respectively, with 4 bases between them.

The genes are TRBV6-5 and TRBJ2-3; tentative D call: TRBD2 (7 bases). CDR3 length: 14 residues. Trimming took off 7 bases at V and 5 bases at J, with 16 bases between the two ends. CDR1 and CDR2 (germline): MNHEY, SVGAGI. Here the CDR3 reads CASKRGGAGDTQYF. DNA for the CDR3: TGTGCCAGCAAACGCGGGGGCGCAGGAGATACGCAGTATTTT.

The chain recombines TRBV28 with TRBJ1-4; D is unclear. The germline V and J ends were trimmed by 4 bases and 0 bases, with 9 bases remaining between them. CDR1 is MDHEN, CDR2 SYDVKM, per germline. The length of the CDR3 is 15 residues. CDR3 amino acids: CASSYIGTTNEKLFF. The CDR3 region has the DNA TGTGCCAGCAGTTATATCGGGACAACTAATGAAAAACTGTTTTTT. Drawing the rest from reference TRBV28 and TRBJ1-4, the complete variable domain is DVKVTQSSRYLVKRTGEKVFLECVQDMDHENMFWYRQDPGLGLRLIYFSYDVKMKEKGDIPEGYSVSREKKERFSLILESASTNQTSMYLCASSYIGTTNEKLFFGSGTQLSVL.

The chain uses TRBV2 and TRBJ1-5; 7 bases are shared with TRBD1. CDR1 is SNHLY, CDR2 FYNNEI, per germline. The CDR3 has 13 amino acids. J gave up 4 bases and V 8 bases, and 5 bases lay outside the gene matches. CDR3 in DNA: TGTGCCAGCGAGGCAGGGGGGAATCAGCCCCAGCATTTT. Amino acids: CASEAGGNQPQHF.

The V gene is TRBV4-1, the J gene TRBJ2-2; TRBD2 agrees at 14 bases. V shed 3 bases and J 4 bases; nucleotides not matched to a gene: 1. CDR1 and CDR2 (germline): MGHRA, YSYEKL. The CDR3 spans 16 residues. CDR3 DNA sequence: TGCGCCAGCAGCCAGGGACTAGCGGGGGTCACCGGGGAGCTGTTTTTT. Its protein product is CASSQGLAGVTGELFF.

This clone was observed a single time. The chain is built from TRBV20-1 and TRBJ2-3; D might be TRBD2 (6 bases). The V gene lost 3 bases and the J gene lost 4 bases, with 14 bases spanning the gap. Germline CDR1 and CDR2: DFQATT and SNEGSKA (reference sequence). The CDR3 runs 14 residues. CDR3 bases: TGCAGTGCTAGTTGGCTAGCGAGCGCAGATACGCAGTATTTT. It encodes CSASWLASADTQYF.

The chain has TRBV6-1 and TRBJ2-5, with D possibly TRBD1 on 5 matching bases. Trimming took 2 bases from V and 3 from J, leaving 13 bases between them. Germline loops: CDR1 MNHNS, CDR2 SASEGT. The CDR3 is made up of 15 amino acids. This CDR3 is CASSEWGRREETQYF. The CDR3 DNA reads TGTGCCAGCAGTGAATGGGGCAGACGAGAAGAGACCCAGTACTTC.

The chain carries TRBV9 and TRBJ2-3; 8 positions agree with TRBD2. The CDR3 consists of 15 residues. J gave up 5 bases and V 0 bases, and 5 bases lay outside the gene matches. Germline CDR1 reads SGDLS; CDR2 reads YYNGEE. The CDR3 nucleotides read TGTGCCAGCAGCGTAGCGGGGGGGCGGGGAGATACGCAGTATTTT. Translation: CASSVAGGRGDTQYF.

V gene TRBV10-3 combines with J gene TRBJ1-5, with 7 bases fitting TRBD1. V shed 4 bases and J 3 bases; nucleotides not matched to a gene: 3. The germline CDR1 and CDR2 sequences are ENHRY and SYGVKD. This CDR3 has 14 residues. CDR3 region: CAISATGANQPQHF. Here the CDR3 DNA reads TGTGCCATCAGTGCTACAGGGGCCAATCAGCCCCAGCATTTT.